This entry concerns a single T cell receptor (beta chain). The target antigen is unknown. Version v3.0 of the immunoSEQ assay was performed at survey level. The data were produced by immunoSEQ multiplex PCR, yet TCRdb's version contains in-frame clones alone and is incomplete. The top ten clones hold approximately 6.1% of a sample with some 33,000 clones, almost 85% of them seen once. The sample comes from a study of long-term antiretroviral therapy in people with HIV. Findings and caveats of the study: Specimen acquisition occurred between 2004 and 2017, potentially under older ART regimens.

Germline V CDR1 and CDR2: MNHEY, SVGAGI. The V and J ends lost 4 bases and 3 bases respectively, with 13 bases between them. This CDR3 comprises 14 residues. This receptor was identified in a man aged 18 to 35 with HIV. The material was unsorted PBMCs, obtained 0.6 years after starting antiretroviral therapy. The V and J genes are TRBV6-5 and TRBJ2-7; D gene uncertain. The CDR3 loop is CASSWVGGNYEQYF. CDR3 nucleotides: TGTGCCAGCAGTTGGGTCGGTGGGAACTACGAGCAGTACTTC.